The sequence of this T cell receptor beta chain was determined in a study of T-cell memory formation after mild COVID-19. The study, taken as a whole, reports: Researchers report contracting CD4+ clones mostly in CM and EM, with CD8+ clones in EMRA. Whether second-wave clones peaking at day 37 were SARS-CoV-2 specific went unconfirmed.

Details on this clonotype: Its cognate antigen is unknown.

TCRdb re-called the 5' RACE reads through MiXCR, storing one row per CDR3 protein. Seen here are around 250,000 distinct CDR3 sequences, 7.5% to 10% observed once, and the top ten hold 22%. CDR3 length: 14 amino acids. V shed 5 bases and J shed 3 bases, with 15 bases lying between them. The germline CDR1 and CDR2 sequences are DFQATT and SNEGSKA (reference sequence). This TCR derives from a man between 18 and 35 years old who had mild COVID-19 (a few samples of this study predate the infection). Cell type and time point are not known. V gene TRBV20-1 combines with J gene TRBJ2-3; D is perhaps TRBD2 (5 bases). What was sequenced was PBMCs or a T cell subset sorted from them (not recorded which). Here the CDR3 reads CSAGSSMGTDTQYF. The CDR3 coding sequence is TGCAGTGCTGGGAGCTCCATGGGGACAGATACGCAGTATTTT.